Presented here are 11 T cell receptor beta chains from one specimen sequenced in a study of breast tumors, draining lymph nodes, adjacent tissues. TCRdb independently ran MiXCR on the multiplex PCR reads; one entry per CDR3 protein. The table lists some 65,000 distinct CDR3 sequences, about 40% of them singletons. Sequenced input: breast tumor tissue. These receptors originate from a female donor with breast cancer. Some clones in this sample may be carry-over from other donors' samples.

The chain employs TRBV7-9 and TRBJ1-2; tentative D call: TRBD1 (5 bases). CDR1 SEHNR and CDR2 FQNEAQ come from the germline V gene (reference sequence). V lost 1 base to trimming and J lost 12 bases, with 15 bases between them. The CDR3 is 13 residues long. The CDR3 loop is CASSLVAGRGNTF. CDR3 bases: TGTGCCAGCAGCTTAGTTGCGGGGCGCGGAAACACCTTC.

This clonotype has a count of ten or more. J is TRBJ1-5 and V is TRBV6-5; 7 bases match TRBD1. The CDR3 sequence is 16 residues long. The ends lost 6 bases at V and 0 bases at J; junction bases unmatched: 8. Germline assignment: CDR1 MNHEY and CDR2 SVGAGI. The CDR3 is CASRKGTASSNQPQHF. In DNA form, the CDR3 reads TGTGCCAGCAGGAAGGGGACAGCGAGTAGCAATCAGCCCCAGCATTTT.

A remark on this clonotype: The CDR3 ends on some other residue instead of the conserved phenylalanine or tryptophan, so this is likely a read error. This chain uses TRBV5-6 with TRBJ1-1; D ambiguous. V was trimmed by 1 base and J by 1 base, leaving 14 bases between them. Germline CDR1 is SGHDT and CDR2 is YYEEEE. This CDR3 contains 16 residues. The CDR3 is CASSLLQQTKNTEAFL. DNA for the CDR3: TGTGCCAGCAGCTTGCTGCAGCAAACAAAGAACACTGAAGCTTTCCTT.

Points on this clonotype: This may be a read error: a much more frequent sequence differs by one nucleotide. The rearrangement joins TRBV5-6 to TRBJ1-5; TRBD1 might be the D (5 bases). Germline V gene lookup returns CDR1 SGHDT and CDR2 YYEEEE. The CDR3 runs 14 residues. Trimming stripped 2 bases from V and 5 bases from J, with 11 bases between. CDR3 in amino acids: CASSFRDAYQPQHF. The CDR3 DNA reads TGTGCCAGCAGCTTCCGGGACGCATATCAGCCCCAGCATTTT.

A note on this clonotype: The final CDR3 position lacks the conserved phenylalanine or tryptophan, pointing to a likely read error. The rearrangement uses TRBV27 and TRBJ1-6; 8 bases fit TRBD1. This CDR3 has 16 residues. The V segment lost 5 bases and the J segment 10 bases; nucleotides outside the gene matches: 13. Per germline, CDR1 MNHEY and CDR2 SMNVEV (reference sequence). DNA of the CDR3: TGTGCCAGCAGTCCGACCGGACAGGGAGGGAACTCACCCCTCCACCTT. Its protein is CASSPTGQGGNSPLHL.

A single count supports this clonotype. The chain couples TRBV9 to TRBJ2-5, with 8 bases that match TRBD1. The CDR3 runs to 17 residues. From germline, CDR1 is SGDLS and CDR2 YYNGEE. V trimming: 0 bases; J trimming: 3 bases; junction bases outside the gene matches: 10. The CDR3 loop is CASSVAGQGDGKETQYF. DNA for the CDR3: TGTGCCAGCAGCGTAGCTGGACAGGGAGATGGGAAAGAGACCCAGTACTTC.

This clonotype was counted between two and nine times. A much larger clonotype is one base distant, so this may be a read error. CDR3 protein: CASSFGQLFSYEQYF. CDR3 bases: TGTGCCAGCAGTTTCGGACAGCTATTCTCCTACGAGCAGTACTTC. V is TRBV12-3 or TRBV12-4 and J is TRBJ2-7; TRBD1 is a possible D gene (6 bases). Trimming pared 3 bases from V and 0 bases from J, leaving 12 bases between. CDR3 length: 15 residues.

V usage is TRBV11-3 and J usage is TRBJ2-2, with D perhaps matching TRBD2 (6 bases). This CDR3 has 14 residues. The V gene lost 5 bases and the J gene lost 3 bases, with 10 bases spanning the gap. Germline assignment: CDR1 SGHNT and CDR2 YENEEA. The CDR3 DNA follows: TGTGCCAGCAGCCCAGGGAGGTACACCGGGGAGCTGTTTTTT. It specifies CASSPGRYTGELFF.

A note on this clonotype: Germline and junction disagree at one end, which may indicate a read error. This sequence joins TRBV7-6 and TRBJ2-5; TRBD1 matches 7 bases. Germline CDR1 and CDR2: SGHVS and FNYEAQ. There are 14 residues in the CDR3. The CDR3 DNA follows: TGTGCTAGCAGCTTAGGGGGCACCGGGGAGACCCAGTACTTC. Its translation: CASSLGGTGETQYF.

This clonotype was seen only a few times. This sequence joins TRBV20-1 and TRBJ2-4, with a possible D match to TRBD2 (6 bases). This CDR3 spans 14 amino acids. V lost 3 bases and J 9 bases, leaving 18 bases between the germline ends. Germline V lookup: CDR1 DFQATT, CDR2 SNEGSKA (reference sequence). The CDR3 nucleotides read TGCAGTGCTAGCTTTACTAGGGGAGGAACCATTCAGTACTTC. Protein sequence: CSASFTRGGTIQYF.

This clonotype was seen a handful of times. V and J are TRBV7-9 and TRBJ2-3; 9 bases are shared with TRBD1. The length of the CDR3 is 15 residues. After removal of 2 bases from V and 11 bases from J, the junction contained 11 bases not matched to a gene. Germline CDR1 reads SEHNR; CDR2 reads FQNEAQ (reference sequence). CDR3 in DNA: TGTGCCAGCAGCTTACGACAGGGGGGTTACAATGAGCAGTATTTT. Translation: CASSLRQGGYNEQYF. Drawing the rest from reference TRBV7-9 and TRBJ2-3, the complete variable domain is DTGVSQNPRHKITKRGQNVTFRCDPISEHNRLYWYRQTLGQGPEFLTYFQNEAQLEKSRLLSDRFSAERPKGSFSTLEIQRTEQGDSAMYLCASSLRQGGYNEQYFGPGTRLTVL.